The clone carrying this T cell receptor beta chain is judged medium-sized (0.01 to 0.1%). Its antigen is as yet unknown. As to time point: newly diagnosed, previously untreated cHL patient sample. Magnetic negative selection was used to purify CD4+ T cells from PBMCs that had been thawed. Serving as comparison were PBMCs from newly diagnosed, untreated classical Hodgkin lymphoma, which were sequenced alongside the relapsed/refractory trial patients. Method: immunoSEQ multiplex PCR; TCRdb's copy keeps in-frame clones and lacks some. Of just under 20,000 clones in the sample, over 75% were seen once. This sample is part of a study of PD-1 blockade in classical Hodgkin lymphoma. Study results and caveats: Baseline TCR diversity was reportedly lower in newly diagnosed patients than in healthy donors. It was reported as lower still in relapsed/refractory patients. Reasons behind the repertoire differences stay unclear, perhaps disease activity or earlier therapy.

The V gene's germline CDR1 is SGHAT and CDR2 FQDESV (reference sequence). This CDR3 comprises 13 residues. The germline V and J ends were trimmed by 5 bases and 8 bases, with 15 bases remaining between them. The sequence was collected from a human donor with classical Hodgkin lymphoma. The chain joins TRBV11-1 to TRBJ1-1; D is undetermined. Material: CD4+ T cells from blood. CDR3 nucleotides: TGTGCCAGCAGCCGTGTGTTGGGCGTGGAAGCTTTCTTT. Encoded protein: CASSRVLGVEAFF.